These T cell receptor beta chains were read from a single sample in a study of OX40 agonist ivuxolimab in advanced cancers. Libraries were prepared by immunoSEQ multiplex PCR; TCRdb keeps only in-frame clonotypes and omits some of them. The sample shows tens of thousands of clones, around nine tenths of them seen only once. The source was CD4+ or CD8+ T cells sorted from blood, collected in a trial of the OX40 agonist ivuxolimab. The source of these receptors is an adult with an advanced solid tumor such as melanoma, head and neck, liver or kidney cancer. Each CDR3 is given with its conserved first and last residue. The order of the fields is J gene, V gene, CDR3 protein.

j_gene: TRBJ1-5
v_gene: TRBV28
CDR3aa: CASRSGGSNQPQHF

j_gene: TRBJ1-2
v_gene: TRBV28
CDR3aa: CASRTRQLYGYTF

j_gene: TRBJ2-3
v_gene: TRBV15
CDR3aa: CATSLGLAGAEGDTQYF

j_gene: TRBJ1-5
v_gene: TRBV11-2
CDR3aa: CASSFPGEYQPQHF

j_gene: TRBJ1-2
v_gene: TRBV7-3
CDR3aa: CASSQDPGNYGYTF

j_gene: TRBJ1-1
v_gene: TRBV7-2
CDR3aa: CASGPAGGGTEAFF

j_gene: TRBJ2-5
v_gene: TRBV11-2
CDR3aa: CASSRQGSRETQYF

j_gene: TRBJ2-7
v_gene: TRBV7-9
CDR3aa: CASSYFSGGSGYEQYF

j_gene: TRBJ1-2
v_gene: TRBV28
CDR3aa: CASSLPAPQGRKDTF

j_gene: TRBJ2-1
v_gene: TRBV28
CDR3aa: CASSGTKNNEQFF

j_gene: TRBJ1-3
v_gene: TRBV30
CDR3aa: CAWRDRTVSGNTIYF

j_gene: TRBJ2-1
v_gene: TRBV4-1
CDR3aa: CASSQDTGRGASSYNEQFF

j_gene: TRBJ2-1
v_gene: TRBV10-1
CDR3aa: CASSPASGGAPHEQFF

j_gene: TRBJ2-3
v_gene: TRBV11-3
CDR3aa: CASSFAGGLPDTQYF

j_gene: TRBJ1-5
v_gene: TRBV25-1
CDR3aa: CASSAVDQAQPQHF

j_gene: TRBJ1-5
v_gene: TRBV6-6
CDR3aa: CASSPRDSNQPQHF

j_gene: TRBJ2-5
v_gene: TRBV7-2
CDR3aa: CASGIRTGDQYF

j_gene: TRBJ2-1
v_gene: TRBV7-9
CDR3aa: CASSFMGNEQFF

j_gene: TRBJ2-7
v_gene: TRBV5-1
CDR3aa: CASSLAFLGDYEQYF

j_gene: TRBJ2-5
v_gene: TRBV7-7
CDR3aa: CASSPGGLKTQYF

j_gene: TRBJ1-6
v_gene: TRBV7-2
CDR3aa: CASSVNHNSPLHF

j_gene: TRBJ1-1
v_gene: TRBV5-1
CDR3aa: CASSRETDRVNTEAFF

j_gene: TRBJ1-1
v_gene: TRBV5-1
CDR3aa: CASANPGGTEAFF

j_gene: TRBJ2-5
v_gene: TRBV7-9
CDR3aa: CASSLGSLGETQYF

j_gene: TRBJ1-6
v_gene: TRBV28
CDR3aa: CASSPRGQGRHSPLHF

j_gene: TRBJ1-1
v_gene: TRBV4-1
CDR3aa: CASSQGPGAEAFF

j_gene: TRBJ1-2
v_gene: TRBV6-5
CDR3aa: CASSPARGRTYGYTF

j_gene: TRBJ1-2
v_gene: TRBV7-3
CDR3aa: CASSLSGTANYGYTF

j_gene: TRBJ2-7
v_gene: TRBV11-2
CDR3aa: CASSSRDAGYEQYF

j_gene: TRBJ1-4
v_gene: TRBV7-2
CDR3aa: CASSLRGQIEKLFF

j_gene: TRBJ1-2
v_gene: TRBV7-6
CDR3aa: CASSPLPNYGYTF

j_gene: TRBJ2-3
v_gene: TRBV2
CDR3aa: CASKSLAGDTDTQYF

j_gene: TRBJ2-5
v_gene: TRBV7-2
CDR3aa: CASTTYGLVQETQYF

j_gene: TRBJ2-1
v_gene: TRBV9
CDR3aa: CASSAGLVNEQFF

j_gene: TRBJ2-2
v_gene: TRBV10-3
CDR3aa: CAISRTGDTGELFF

j_gene: TRBJ2-5
v_gene: TRBV6-5
CDR3aa: CASSYPGGGTIGTQYF

j_gene: TRBJ2-5
v_gene: TRBV19
CDR3aa: CASSIGVKETQYF

j_gene: TRBJ2-5
v_gene: TRBV5-4
CDR3aa: CASSSRTGETQYF

j_gene: TRBJ2-7
v_gene: TRBV11-2
CDR3aa: CASSTSVYEQYF

j_gene: TRBJ1-3
v_gene: TRBV6-5
CDR3aa: CASSPGQGSRNTIYF

j_gene: TRBJ2-2
v_gene: TRBV30
CDR3aa: CAWSVFGNTGELFF

j_gene: TRBJ2-7
v_gene: TRBV5-1
CDR3aa: CASSVTGTTYEQYF

j_gene: TRBJ2-1
v_gene: TRBV10-2
CDR3aa: CATTGQGAYNEQFF

j_gene: TRBJ1-4
v_gene: TRBV9
CDR3aa: CASSVGQGATNEKLFF

j_gene: TRBJ2-1
v_gene: TRBV9
CDR3aa: CASSAGTSGKYKEQFF

j_gene: TRBJ2-7
v_gene: TRBV29-1
CDR3aa: CSVGRQDYEQYF

j_gene: TRBJ2-6
v_gene: TRBV6-5
CDR3aa: CASSYNPTAGANVLTF

j_gene: TRBJ2-7
v_gene: TRBV29-1
CDR3aa: CSGGPGGSSYEQYF

j_gene: TRBJ2-7
v_gene: TRBV6-5
CDR3aa: CASSLGLVATYEQYF

j_gene: TRBJ1-6
v_gene: TRBV2
CDR3aa: CASSEISNSPLHF

j_gene: TRBJ2-7
v_gene: TRBV19
CDR3aa: CASSTGLAGGEQYF

j_gene: TRBJ1-1
v_gene: TRBV9
CDR3aa: CASSVDVGTDTEAFF

j_gene: TRBJ1-4
v_gene: TRBV5-1
CDR3aa: CASSLGSGINEKLFF